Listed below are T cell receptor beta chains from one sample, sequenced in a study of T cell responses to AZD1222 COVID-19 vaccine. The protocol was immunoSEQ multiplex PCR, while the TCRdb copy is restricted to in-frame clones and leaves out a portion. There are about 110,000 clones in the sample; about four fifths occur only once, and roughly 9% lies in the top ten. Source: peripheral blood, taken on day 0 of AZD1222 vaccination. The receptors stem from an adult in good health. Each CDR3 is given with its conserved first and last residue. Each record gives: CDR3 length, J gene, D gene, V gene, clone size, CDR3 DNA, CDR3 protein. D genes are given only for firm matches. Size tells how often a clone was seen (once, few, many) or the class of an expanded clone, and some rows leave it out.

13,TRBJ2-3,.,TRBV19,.,TGTGCCAGTACGCGCCAAGGCACAAATACGCAGTATTTT,CASTRQGTNTQYF
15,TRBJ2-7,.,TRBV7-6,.,TGTGCCAGCAGCTTGGGGGACTCCCCGGCCTACGAGCAGTACTTC,CASSLGDSPAYEQYF
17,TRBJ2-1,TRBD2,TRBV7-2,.,TGTGCCAGCAGCTTAAGATCGACTAGCGGGGACTACAATGAGCAGTTCTTC,CASSLRSTSGDYNEQFF
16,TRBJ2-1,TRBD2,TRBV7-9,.,TGTGCCAGCAGCTTATGGACTAGCGGATTATACAATGAGCAGTTCTTC,CASSLWTSGLYNEQFF
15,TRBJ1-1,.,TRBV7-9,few,TGTGCCAGCACCCCCACCGCGGGGATGAACACTGAAGCTTTCTTT,CASTPTAGMNTEAFF
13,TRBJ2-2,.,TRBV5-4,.,TGTGCCAGCAGCCCCCCGACCCCCGGGGAGCTGTTTTTT,CASSPPTPGELFF
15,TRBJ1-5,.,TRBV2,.,TGTGCCAGCAGTGAGGGCAGGGGTTCCTCTCAGCCCCAGCATTTT,CASSEGRGSSQPQHF
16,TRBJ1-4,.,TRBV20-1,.,TGCAGTGCTAGTTTTCAGGGCCCCGGGTTGAATTGGGTTAGGATTTTT,CSASFQGPGLNWVRIF
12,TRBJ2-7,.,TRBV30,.,TGTGCCTGGACCCCCGGCCCCGACGAGCAGTACTTC,CAWTPGPDEQYF
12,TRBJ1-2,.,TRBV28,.,TGTGCCAGCAGCCCCCTCTCATATGGCTACACCTTC,CASSPLSYGYTF
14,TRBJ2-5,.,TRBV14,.,TGTGCCAGCAGCCCGAGGGCAGGGAGAGAGACCCAGTACTTC,CASSPRAGRETQYF
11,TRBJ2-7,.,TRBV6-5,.,TGTGCCAGCAGTTACGGGCGAGAGCAGTACTTC,CASSYGREQYF
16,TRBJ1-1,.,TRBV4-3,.,TGCGCCAGCAGCCAAGAACCTCCCAGATCGAACACTGAAGCTTTCTTT,CASSQEPPRSNTEAFF
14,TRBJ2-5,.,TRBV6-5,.,TGTGCCAGCAGTTCCGGGACCCGGGTGGAGACCCAGTACTTC,CASSSGTRVETQYF
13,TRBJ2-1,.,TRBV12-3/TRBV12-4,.,TGTGCCAGCAGTTCCCTCTCCTACAATGAGCAGTTCTTC,CASSSLSYNEQFF
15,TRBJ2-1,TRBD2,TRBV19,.,TGTGCCAGTAGTATCATCGGGGGGAGATACAATGAGCAGTTCTTC,CASSIIGGRYNEQFF
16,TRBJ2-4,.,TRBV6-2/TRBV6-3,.,TGTGCCAGCAGTTACTCGGCGGAGGGGGCCAAAAACATTCAGTACTTC,CASSYSAEGAKNIQYF
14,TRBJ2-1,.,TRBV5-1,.,TGCGCCAGCTCCAGCGGCCCCTCCTACAATGAGCAGTTCTTC,CASSSGPSYNEQFF
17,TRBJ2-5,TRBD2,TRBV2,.,TGTGCCAGCACCGAAGGGGTAGCGGGAGGGCCTGGGGAGACCCAGTACTTC,CASTEGVAGGPGETQYF
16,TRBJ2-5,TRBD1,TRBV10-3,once,TGTGCCATCAGTGACCCCGGGACAGGGGGCGCAGGGGCCCAGTACTTC,CAISDPGTGGAGAQYF
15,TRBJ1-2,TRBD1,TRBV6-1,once,TGTGCCAGCAGTGAAGTTATCGGGACAGGGCCCGGCTACACCTTC,CASSEVIGTGPGYTF
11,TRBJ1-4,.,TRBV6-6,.,TGTGCCAGCAGGACAGATGAAAAACTGTTTTTT,CASRTDEKLFF
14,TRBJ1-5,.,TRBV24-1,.,TGTGCCACCAGTGATAGTCGGGGGGTTCAGCCCCAGCATTTT,CATSDSRGVQPQHF
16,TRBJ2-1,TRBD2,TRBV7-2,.,TGTGCCAGCAGCCCTCGGACTAGCGGGGTGGCGGGTGAGCAGTTCTTC,CASSPRTSGVAGEQFF
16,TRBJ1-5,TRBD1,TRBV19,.,TGTGCCAGTAGTATCTGGGACAGGGGGAACGGTCAGCCCCAGCATTTT,CASSIWDRGNGQPQHF
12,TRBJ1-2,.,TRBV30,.,TGTGCCCGGGACCGACCTAACTATGGCTACACCTTC,CARDRPNYGYTF
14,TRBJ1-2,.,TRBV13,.,TGTGCCAGCAGCTTAGGTCCGATTTTCTATGGCTACACCTTC,CASSLGPIFYGYTF
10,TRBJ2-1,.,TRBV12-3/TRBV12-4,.,TGTGCCAGCACGCGGGACTTTCAGTTCTTC,CASTRDFQFF
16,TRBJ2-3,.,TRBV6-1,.,TGTGCCAGCAGTGAATCGAGCAGGGGTCTTACAGATACGCAGTATTTT,CASSESSRGLTDTQYF